This TCR beta chain derives from a study of cytomegalovirus exposure and HLA in healthy donors. PCR involved 60 Vbeta and 13 Jbeta primers. Some clones are missing from TCRdb's copy, which holds only in-frame ones; the method was immunoSEQ multiplex PCR. Among under 200,000 clones, about 76% were seen once, and the ten largest hold less than 9%. CDR3 length equals 14 residues. The V gene lost 0 bases and the J gene lost 6 bases, with 9 bases spanning the gap. CDR1 and CDR2 from the germline V gene are SGHRS and YFSETQ. This clone was detected only a few times. This receptor was obtained from a male donor in good health and CMV-seropositive. Input material: PBMCs. This chain links TRBV5-1 with TRBJ2-2; tentatively, D is TRBD2 (6 bases). The CDR3 loop reads CASSLGGDAGELFF. As DNA, the CDR3 is TGCGCCAGCAGCTTGGGCGGGGACGCCGGGGAGCTGTTTTTT.